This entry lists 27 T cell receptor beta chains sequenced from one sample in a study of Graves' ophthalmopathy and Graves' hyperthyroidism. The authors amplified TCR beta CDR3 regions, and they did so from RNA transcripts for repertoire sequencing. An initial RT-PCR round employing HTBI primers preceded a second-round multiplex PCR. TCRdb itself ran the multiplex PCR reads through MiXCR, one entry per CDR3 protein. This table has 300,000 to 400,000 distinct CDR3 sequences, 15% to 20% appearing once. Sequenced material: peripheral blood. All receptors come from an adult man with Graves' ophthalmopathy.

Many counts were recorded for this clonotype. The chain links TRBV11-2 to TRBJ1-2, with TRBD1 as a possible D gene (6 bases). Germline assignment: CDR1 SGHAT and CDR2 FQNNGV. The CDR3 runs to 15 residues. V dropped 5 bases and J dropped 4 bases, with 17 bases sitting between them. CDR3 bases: TGTGCCAGCAGCCCCGGGGTGGGGGGCTTCTATGGCTACACCTTC. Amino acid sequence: CASSPGVGGFYGYTF.

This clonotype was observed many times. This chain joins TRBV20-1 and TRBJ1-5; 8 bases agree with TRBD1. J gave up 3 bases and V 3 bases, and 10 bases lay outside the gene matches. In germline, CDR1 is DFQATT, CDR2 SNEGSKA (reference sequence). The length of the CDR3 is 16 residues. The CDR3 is CSASPLTGVDNQPQHF. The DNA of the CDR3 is TGCAGTGCTAGCCCTCTGACAGGGGTTGACAATCAGCCCCAGCATTTT.

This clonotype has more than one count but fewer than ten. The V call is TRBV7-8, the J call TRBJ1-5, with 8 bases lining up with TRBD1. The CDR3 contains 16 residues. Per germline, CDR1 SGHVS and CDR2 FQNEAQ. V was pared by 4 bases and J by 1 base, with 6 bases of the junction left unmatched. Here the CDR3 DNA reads TGTGCCAGCAGCTCTTGGACAGGGCAGAGCAATCAGCCCCAGCATTTT. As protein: CASSSWTGQSNQPQHF. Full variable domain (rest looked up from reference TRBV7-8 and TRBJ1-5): GAGVSQSPRYKVAKRGQDVALRCDPISGHVSLFWYQQALGQGPEFLTYFQNEAQLDKSGLPSDRFFAERPEGSVSTLKIQRTQQEDSAVYLCASSSWTGQSNQPQHFGDGTRLSIL.

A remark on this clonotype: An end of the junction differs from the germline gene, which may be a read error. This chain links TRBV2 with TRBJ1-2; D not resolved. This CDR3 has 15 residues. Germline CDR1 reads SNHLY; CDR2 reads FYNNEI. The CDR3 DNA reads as TGTGCCAGCAGGTCTGGACGGGCTGCTAACTATGGCTACAACTTC. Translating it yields CASRSGRAANYGYNF.

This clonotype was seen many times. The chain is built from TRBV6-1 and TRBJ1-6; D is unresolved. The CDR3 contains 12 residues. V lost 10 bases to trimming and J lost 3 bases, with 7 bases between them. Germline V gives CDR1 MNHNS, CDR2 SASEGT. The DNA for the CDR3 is TGTGCCACCGGGCACTATAATTCACCCCTCCACTTT. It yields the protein CATGHYNSPLHF.

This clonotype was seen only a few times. The CDR3 DNA sequence: TGTGCCAGCAGTTTCGCAGAAACCTACGAGCAGTACTTC. Its protein is CASSFAETYEQYF. V gene TRBV12-3 or TRBV12-4 combines with J gene TRBJ2-7; D is undetermined. This CDR3 has 13 residues. The V and J ends lost 3 bases and 2 bases respectively, with 8 bases between them.

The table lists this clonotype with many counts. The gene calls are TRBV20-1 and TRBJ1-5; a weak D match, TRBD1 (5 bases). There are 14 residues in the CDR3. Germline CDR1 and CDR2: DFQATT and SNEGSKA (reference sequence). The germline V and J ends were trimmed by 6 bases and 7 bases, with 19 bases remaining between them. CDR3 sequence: CSAPWAGREQPQHF. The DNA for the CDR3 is TGCAGTGCCCCTTGGGCAGGGAGGGAACAGCCCCAGCATTTT.

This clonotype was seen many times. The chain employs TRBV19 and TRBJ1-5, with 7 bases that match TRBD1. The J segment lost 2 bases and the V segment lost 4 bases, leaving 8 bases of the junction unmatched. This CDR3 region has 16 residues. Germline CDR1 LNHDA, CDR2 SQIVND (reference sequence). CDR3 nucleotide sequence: TGTGCCAGTAGTACTTACAGGGGAGAGGGCAATCAGCCCCAGCATTTT. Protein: CASSTYRGEGNQPQHF.

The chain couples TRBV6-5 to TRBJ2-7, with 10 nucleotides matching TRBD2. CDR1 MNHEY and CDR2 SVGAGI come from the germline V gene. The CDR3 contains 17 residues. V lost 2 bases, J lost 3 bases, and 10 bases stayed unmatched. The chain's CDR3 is CASSYRTSGYGDYEQYF. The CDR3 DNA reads TGTGCCAGCAGTTACAGGACTAGCGGATACGGGGACTACGAGCAGTACTTC.

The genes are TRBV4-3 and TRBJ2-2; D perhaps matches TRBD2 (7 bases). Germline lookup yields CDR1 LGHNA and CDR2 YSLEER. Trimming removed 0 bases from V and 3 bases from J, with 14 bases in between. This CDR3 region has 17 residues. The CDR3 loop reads CASSQDVTGGYTGELFF. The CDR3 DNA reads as TGCGCCAGCAGCCAAGATGTAACGGGGGGCTACACCGGGGAGCTGTTTTTT.

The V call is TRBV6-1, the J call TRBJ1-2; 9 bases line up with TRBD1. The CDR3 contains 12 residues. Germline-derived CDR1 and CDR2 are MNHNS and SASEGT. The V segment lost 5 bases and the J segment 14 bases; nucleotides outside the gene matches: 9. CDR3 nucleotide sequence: TGTGCCAGCAGTAAGGGACAGGGAGCGGAGACCTTC. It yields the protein CASSKGQGAETF.

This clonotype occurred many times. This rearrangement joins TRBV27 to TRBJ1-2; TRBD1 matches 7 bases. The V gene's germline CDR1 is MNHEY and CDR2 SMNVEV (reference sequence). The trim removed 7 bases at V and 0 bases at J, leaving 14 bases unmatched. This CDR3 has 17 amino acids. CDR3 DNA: TGTGCCAGCAAGCTCTCGACAGGGTCCCTCTCTAACTATGGCTACACCTTC. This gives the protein CASKLSTGSLSNYGYTF.

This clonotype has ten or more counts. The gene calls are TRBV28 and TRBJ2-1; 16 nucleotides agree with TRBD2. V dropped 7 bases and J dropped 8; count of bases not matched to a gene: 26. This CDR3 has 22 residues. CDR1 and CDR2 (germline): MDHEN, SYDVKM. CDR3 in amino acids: CASTPNPGWGLAGGTRWDEQFF. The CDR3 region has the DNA TGTGCCAGCACCCCGAATCCCGGGTGGGGACTAGCGGGGGGGACGCGTTGGGATGAGCAGTTCTTC.

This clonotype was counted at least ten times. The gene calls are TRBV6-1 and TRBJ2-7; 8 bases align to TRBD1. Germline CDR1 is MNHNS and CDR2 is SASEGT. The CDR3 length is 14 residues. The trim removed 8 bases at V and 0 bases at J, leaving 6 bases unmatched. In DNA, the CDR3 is TGTGCCAGCCTCTGGACAGGGATCTCCTACGAGCAGTACTTC. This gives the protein CASLWTGISYEQYF.

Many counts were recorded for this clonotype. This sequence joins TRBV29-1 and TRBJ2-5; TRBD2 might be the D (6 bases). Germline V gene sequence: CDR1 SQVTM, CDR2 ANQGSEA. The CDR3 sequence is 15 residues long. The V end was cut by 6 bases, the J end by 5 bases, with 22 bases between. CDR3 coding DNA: TGCAGCGTGCAAAACCCGTTTAGCCGGGGGGAGACCCAGTACTTC. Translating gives CSVQNPFSRGETQYF.

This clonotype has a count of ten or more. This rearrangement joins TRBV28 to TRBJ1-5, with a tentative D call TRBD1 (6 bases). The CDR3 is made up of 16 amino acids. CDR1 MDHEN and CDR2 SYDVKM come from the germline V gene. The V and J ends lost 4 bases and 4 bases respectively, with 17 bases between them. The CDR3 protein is CASSSAAGERNQPQHF. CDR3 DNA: TGTGCCAGCAGTTCAGCCGCAGGGGAACGGAATCAGCCCCAGCATTTT.

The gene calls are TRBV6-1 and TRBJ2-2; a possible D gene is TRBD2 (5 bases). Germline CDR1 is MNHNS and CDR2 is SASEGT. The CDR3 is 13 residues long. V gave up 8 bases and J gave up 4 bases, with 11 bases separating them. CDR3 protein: CASRPGSTGELFF. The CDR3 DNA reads TGTGCCAGCCGCCCGGGGTCCACCGGGGAGCTGTTTTTT.

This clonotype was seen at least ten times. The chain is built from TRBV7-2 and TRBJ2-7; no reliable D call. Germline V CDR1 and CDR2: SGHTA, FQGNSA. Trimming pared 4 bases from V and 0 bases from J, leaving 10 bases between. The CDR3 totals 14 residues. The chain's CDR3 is CASSSQPSSYEQYF. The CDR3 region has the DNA TGTGCCAGCAGCTCCCAGCCGAGCTCCTACGAGCAGTACTTC.

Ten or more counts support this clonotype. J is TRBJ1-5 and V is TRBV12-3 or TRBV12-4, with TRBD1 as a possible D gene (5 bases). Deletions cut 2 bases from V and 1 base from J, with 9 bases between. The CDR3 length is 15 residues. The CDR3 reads CASSLRGNSNQPQHF. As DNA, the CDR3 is TGTGCCAGCAGTTTACGGGGGAACAGCAATCAGCCCCAGCATTTT.

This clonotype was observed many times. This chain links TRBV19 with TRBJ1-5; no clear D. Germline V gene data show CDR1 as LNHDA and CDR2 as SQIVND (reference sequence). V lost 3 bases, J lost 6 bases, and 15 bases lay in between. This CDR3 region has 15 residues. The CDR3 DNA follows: TGTGCCAGTAGTATCGACGGTCGGGTTTTTCAGCCCCAGCATTTT. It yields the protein CASSIDGRVFQPQHF.

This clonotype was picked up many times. The CDR3 nucleotides read TGTGCCAGCAGCTCTGAGGGGTACATCTCTGGAAACACCATATATTTT. Its protein product is CASSSEGYISGNTIYF. The chain recombines TRBV7-9 with TRBJ1-3, with a possible D match to TRBD1 (5 bases). The CDR3 sequence is 16 residues long. Germline assignment: CDR1 SEHNR and CDR2 FQNEAQ (reference sequence). V was clipped by 4 bases and J by 0 bases, with 13 bases between them.

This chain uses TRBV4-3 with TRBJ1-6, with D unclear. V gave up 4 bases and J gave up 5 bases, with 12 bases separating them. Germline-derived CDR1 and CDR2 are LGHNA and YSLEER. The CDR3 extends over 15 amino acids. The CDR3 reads CASSLDPRNNSPLHF. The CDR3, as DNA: TGCGCCAGCAGCCTAGATCCGCGAAATAATTCACCCCTCCACTTT.

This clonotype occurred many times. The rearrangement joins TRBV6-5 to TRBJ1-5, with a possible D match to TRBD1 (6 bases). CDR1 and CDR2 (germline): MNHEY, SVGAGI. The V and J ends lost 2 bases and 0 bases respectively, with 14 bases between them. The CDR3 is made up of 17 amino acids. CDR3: CASSYRGSIYSNQPQHF. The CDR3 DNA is TGTGCCAGCAGTTACAGGGGGAGTATTTATAGCAATCAGCCCCAGCATTTT.

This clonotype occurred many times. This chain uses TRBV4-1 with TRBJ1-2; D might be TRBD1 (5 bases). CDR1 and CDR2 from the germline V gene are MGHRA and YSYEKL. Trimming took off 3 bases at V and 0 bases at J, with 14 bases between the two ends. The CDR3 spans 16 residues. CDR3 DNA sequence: TGCGCCAGCAGCCAGACGCCGGGACTTCCTAACTATGGCTACACCTTC. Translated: CASSQTPGLPNYGYTF.

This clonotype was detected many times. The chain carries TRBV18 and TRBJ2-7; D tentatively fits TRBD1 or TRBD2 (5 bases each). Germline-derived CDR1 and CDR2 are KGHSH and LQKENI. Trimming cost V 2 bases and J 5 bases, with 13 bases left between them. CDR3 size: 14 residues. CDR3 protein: CASSPSSRDHEQYF. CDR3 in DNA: TGTGCCAGCTCACCATCTTCCAGGGACCACGAGCAGTACTTC.

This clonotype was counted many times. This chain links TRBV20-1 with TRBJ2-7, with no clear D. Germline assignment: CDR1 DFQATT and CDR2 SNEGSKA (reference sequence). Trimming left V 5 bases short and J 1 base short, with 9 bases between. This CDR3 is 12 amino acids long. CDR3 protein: CSAQQASYEQYF. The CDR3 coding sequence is TGCAGTGCTCAGCAGGCTTCCTACGAGCAGTACTTC.

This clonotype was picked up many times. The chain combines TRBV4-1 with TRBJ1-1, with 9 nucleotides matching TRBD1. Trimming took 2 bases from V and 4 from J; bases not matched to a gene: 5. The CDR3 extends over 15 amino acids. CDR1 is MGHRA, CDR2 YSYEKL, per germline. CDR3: CASSQRDRVVTEAFF. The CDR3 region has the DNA TGCGCCAGCAGCCAAAGGGACAGGGTTGTCACTGAAGCTTTCTTT.